Each of the 6 T cell receptor beta chains below was sequenced from the same sample in a study of regulatory T cells in long-lasting Graves disease (dated by TCRdb to about 2021). The library was produced with multiplex PCR. Reads for this sample came from an Illumina HiSeq 4000. CDR3 regions were amplified by Arm-PCR with iRepertoire HTBI primers to construct TCR beta libraries. The public reads were run again by TCRdb, first through fastp at Q25 and then through MiXCR, and only productive beta chains were kept. Rows with a matching CDR3 protein are joined into one entry that keeps the most common DNA and genes. This sample comprises under 250,000 distinct CDR3 sequences, 20% of them detected only once. Clones ranked in the top ten supply 11% to 15% of the sample. This specimen's time point label, interpreted: newly diagnosed GD, antithyroid drugs for less than 3 months. For both TCR sequencing and RNA sequencing, RNA was extracted from PBMCs in TRIzol.

This specimen consisted of peripheral blood mononuclear cells (PBMCs), obtained at new diagnosis, from a patient treated with antithyroid drugs. These receptors were collected from a female donor with Graves disease.

The table lists this clonotype with many counts. V is TRBV5-6 and J is TRBJ2-1; 9 bases agree with TRBD2. In germline, CDR1 is SGHDT, CDR2 YYEEEE. The V and J ends lost 0 bases and 7 bases, in that order; junction bases with no gene match: 17. This CDR3 spans 19 amino acids. The CDR3: CASSLGPALGAGGENEQFF. CDR3 coding DNA: TGTGCCAGCAGCTTGGGCCCCGCCCTGGGGGCGGGAGGGGAAAATGAGCAGTTCTTC.

This clonotype was picked up a small number of times. One junction end does not reproduce the germline sequence, and a read error may be involved. The chain recombines TRBV11-3 with TRBJ2-1; 8 bases map to TRBD2. Germline V gives CDR1 SGHNT, CDR2 YENEEA. The CDR3 sequence is 17 residues long. Here the CDR3 reads CASSQDPREGSYNEQFF. CDR3 DNA sequence: TGCGCCAGCAGCCAAGATCCTCGGGAGGGCTCCTACAATGAGCAGTTCTTC.

For this clonotype: It is likely a read error: a sequence one base away is far more abundant. The chain carries TRBV28 and TRBJ2-6; 10 nucleotides line up with TRBD2. TRBJ2-1 matches the DNA end more closely, so the J call is doubtful. This CDR3 has 14 amino acids. The germline V gene has CDR1 MDHEN and CDR2 SYDVKM. CDR3 DNA: TGTACCAGCATTCAGACTAGCGGGTTAGGTGAGCAGTTCTTC. It is translated as CTSIQTSGLGEQFF.

This clonotype occurred many times. Compared with germline, one end of the junction differs, possibly owing to a read error. The chain has TRBV7-2 and TRBJ2-7; TRBD2 matches at 7 bases. This CDR3 has 15 residues. CDR1 and CDR2 from the germline V gene are SGHTA and FQGNSA. CDR3 DNA: TGTGCCAGCAGATTAGGGGACTATGGCTCCTACGAGCAGTACTTC. Its translation is CASRLGDYGSYEQYF. The whole variable domain, filled in from reference TRBV7-2 and TRBJ2-7, reads GAGVSQSPSNKVTEKGKDVELRCDPISGHTALYWYRQSLGQGLEFLIYFQGNSAPDKSGLPSDRFSAERTGGSVSTLTIQRTQQEDSAVYLCASRLGDYGSYEQYFGPGTRLTVT.

This chain links TRBV11-2 with TRBJ2-1, with TRBD2 as a possible D gene (6 bases). Trimming took 4 bases from V and 3 from J, leaving 19 bases between them. CDR1 is SGHAT and CDR2 is FQNNGV in the germline V gene. This CDR3 spans 17 amino acids. The CDR3 loop is CASSYTLSGTFYNEQFF. DNA for the CDR3: TGTGCCAGCAGCTATACCCTCTCGGGGACTTTCTACAATGAGCAGTTCTTC.

This clonotype appeared many times. The V call is TRBV7-9, the J call TRBJ1-4; 11 bases are a match to TRBD1. V dropped 5 bases and J dropped 8; count of bases not matched to a gene: 7. This CDR3 region has 15 residues. Germline V gives CDR1 SEHNR, CDR2 FQNEAQ (reference sequence). CDR3 DNA: TGTGCCAGCAGCCGGACAGGGGGCCTGCGGGAAAAACTGTTTTTT. Translated, it gives CASSRTGGLREKLFF.